This T cell receptor beta chain stems from a study of shared clonotypes between healthy human individuals. DNA input for the unsorted PBMC replicate PCRs was approximately 0.3 ug, about 30,000 T cell genomes. Clones were sequenced by immunoSEQ multiplex PCR, and TCRdb holds only the in-frame ones, with some missing. Counted here are about 470,000 clones, about 76% occurring once; the ten biggest clones make up about 13%. Between the trimmed V and J ends, which lost 4 bases and 8 bases, there was a span of 12 bases. The CDR3 loop spans 13 amino acids. Germline CDR1 reads LNHDA; CDR2 reads SQIVND (reference sequence).

This TCR was sampled from a woman aged 35 to 49 in good health. Some clones in this sample may be carry-over from other donors' samples. The rearrangement uses TRBV19 and TRBJ2-1; D is possibly TRBD2 (5 bases). Sequencing was done on a sample of PBMCs. CDR3 loop: CASSKTERYEQFF. The CDR3 DNA reads as TGTGCCAGTAGTAAAACGGAGCGGTATGAGCAGTTCTTC.